This TCR beta chain came from a study of blood T cell repertoires in COVID-19. Overall study context: Samples came from the United States, Italy and Spain, spanning acute and convalescent COVID-19.

Enrollees, about 18 to 95 years old, lived in about two dozen US areas. Some clones are missing from TCRdb's copy, which holds only in-frame ones; the method was immunoSEQ multiplex PCR. The profile shows hundreds of thousands of clones, approximately 81% of them singletons. The clonotype originates from a man in his forties who had recovered from COVID-19. The specimen sequenced was PBMCs or T cells enriched from blood (not recorded which).

This CDR3 reads CASRGDRNSYEQYF. The DNA of the CDR3 is TGTGCCAGCAGGGGGGACAGGAATTCCTACGAGCAGTACTTC. This sequence joins TRBV2 and TRBJ2-7; TRBD1 aligns across 8 bases. V dropped 6 bases and J dropped 1; count of bases not matched to a gene: 5. The CDR3 extends over 14 amino acids. Germline assignment: CDR1 SNHLY and CDR2 FYNNEI.